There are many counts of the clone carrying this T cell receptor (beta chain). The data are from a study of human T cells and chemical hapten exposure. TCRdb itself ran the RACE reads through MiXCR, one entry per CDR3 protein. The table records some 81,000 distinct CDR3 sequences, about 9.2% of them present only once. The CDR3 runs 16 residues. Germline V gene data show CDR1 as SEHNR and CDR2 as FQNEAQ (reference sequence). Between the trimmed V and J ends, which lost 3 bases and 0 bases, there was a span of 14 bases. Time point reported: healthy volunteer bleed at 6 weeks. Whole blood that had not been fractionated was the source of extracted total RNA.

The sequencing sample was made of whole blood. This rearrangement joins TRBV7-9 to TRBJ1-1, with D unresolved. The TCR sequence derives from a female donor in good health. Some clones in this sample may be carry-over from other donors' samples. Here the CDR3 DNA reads TGTGCCAGCAGCTTCCCCCGTGGACTGGTGAACACTGAAGCTTTCTTT. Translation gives CASSFPRGLVNTEAFF.